One and the same sample provided the 16 T cell receptor beta chains below, sequenced in a study of identical twins. TCRdb reprocessed the 5' RACE reads with MiXCR, giving one entry per CDR3 protein. The data show about 720,000 distinct CDR3 sequences, with 15% to 20% seen just once and roughly 13% held by the top ten. These data were also filed under a second study, of T cells expressing NK-cell markers.

The specimen sequenced was PBMCs. Receptor source: a woman under 30 in good health.

This chain links TRBV25-1 with TRBJ2-2; the D is unclear. Trimming shortened V by 7 bases and J by 4 bases, and 13 bases separated the two germline ends. From germline, CDR1 is MGHDK and CDR2 SYGVNS. The CDR3 has 14 residues. The DNA for the CDR3 is TGTGCCAGCAATTGGAAGAGTGGCACCGGGGAGCTGTTTTTT. Translated, it gives CASNWKSGTGELFF.

The CDR3 nucleotides read TGTGCCAGCAGCTTAGATCCTTACACCGGGGAGCTGTTTTTT. It specifies CASSLDPYTGELFF. The rearrangement uses TRBV11-3 and TRBJ2-2; D is undetermined. Germline values: CDR1 SGHNT, CDR2 YENEEA. V lost 0 bases and J 3 bases, leaving 5 bases between the germline ends. The CDR3 contains 14 residues.

This rearrangement joins TRBV20-1 to TRBJ1-6; 9 bases are a match to TRBD1. CDR1 and CDR2 from the germline V gene are DFQATT and SNEGSKA (reference sequence). Trimming at V came to 5 bases and at J to 10 bases, leaving 12 bases not matched to a gene. The CDR3 spans 15 residues. CDR3 sequence reads: CSAVTVGTGNSPLHF. DNA of the CDR3: TGCAGTGCTGTGACAGTTGGGACAGGGAACTCACCCCTCCACTTT.

The sample holds a few counts of this clonotype. This chain connects TRBV20-1 to TRBJ2-3; D call uncertain. Germline CDR1 and CDR2: DFQATT and SNEGSKA (reference sequence). V lost 3 bases and J 5 bases, leaving 12 bases between the germline ends. CDR3 length equals 13 residues. Here the CDR3 DNA reads TGCAGTGCTAGTAACCTGATCGGAGATACGCAGTATTTT. This codes for CSASNLIGDTQYF.

The chain is built from TRBV5-8 and TRBJ2-3; TRBD1 aligns across 7 bases. The CDR3 totals 14 residues. V lost 2 bases and J lost 6; bases outside the gene matches: 6. Germline V gene lookup returns CDR1 SGHTS and CDR2 YDEGEE. As DNA, the CDR3 is TGTGCCAGCAGCTTCGACAGGGTGGAGGATACGCAGTATTTT. Translation: CASSFDRVEDTQYF.

The chain employs TRBV7-2 and TRBJ2-1; 10 nucleotides match TRBD2. The CDR3 has 15 amino acids. Germline trimming cut 3 bases from V and 9 bases from J; bases unmatched to any gene: 8. Germline V CDR1 and CDR2: SGHTA, FQGNSA. The DNA of the CDR3 is TGTGCCAGCAGCTTCACTAGCGGGGCAGGGGGTGAGCAGTTCTTC. Its protein product is CASSFTSGAGGEQFF.

The table lists this clonotype with a few counts. V usage is TRBV20-1 and J usage is TRBJ1-2, with D maybe TRBD1 (5 bases). Trimming shortened V by 0 bases and J by 7 bases, and 15 bases separated the two germline ends. The CDR3 loop spans 14 amino acids. Per the germline V gene, CDR1 is DFQATT and CDR2 is SNEGSKA (reference sequence). This chain's CDR3 is CSARDYGQFSGYTF. The CDR3 DNA reads as TGCAGTGCTAGAGATTACGGACAATTCAGTGGCTACACCTTC.

The chain is built from TRBV7-8 and TRBJ2-3; 10 bases are a match to TRBD2. The CDR3 sequence is 15 residues long. J was trimmed by 7 bases and V by 4 bases; bases with no gene match: 8. Germline V gene lookup returns CDR1 SGHVS and CDR2 FQNEAQ. The CDR3 region has the DNA TGTGCCAGCAGCTCTTATAGCGGGAGGCGTAATACGCAGTATTTT. Residues: CASSSYSGRRNTQYF.

In this sample, this clonotype turned up once. The chain recombines TRBV18 with TRBJ2-1; the D gene is possibly TRBD2 (5 bases). The ends were cut back, 2 bases at V and 0 bases at J, with 8 bases in the middle. The CDR3 runs to 15 residues. Per germline, CDR1 KGHSH and CDR2 LQKENI. CDR3 protein: CASSPTRDSYNEQFF. CDR3 sequence (DNA): TGTGCCAGCTCACCAACGAGGGACTCCTACAATGAGCAGTTCTTC. Based on the CDR3 plus reference TRBV18 and TRBJ2-1, the full variable domain is NAGVMQNPRHLVRRRGQEARLRCSPMKGHSHVYWYRQLPEEGLKFMVYLQKENIIDESGMPKERFSAEFPKEGPSILRIQQVVRGDSAAYFCASSPTRDSYNEQFFGPGTRLTVL.

There are many counts of this clonotype. Relative to the germline gene, one junction end is altered; a read error may explain this. The chain has TRBV5-1 and TRBJ2-5; D unresolved. The CDR3 spans 12 residues. Germline CDR1 is SGHRS and CDR2 is YFSETQ. Written as DNA, the CDR3 is TGTGCCAGCAGCTTAAATGGCGAGACCCAGTACTTC. Protein sequence: CASSLNGETQYF.

In this sample, this clonotype turned up a few times. This chain connects TRBV5-5 to TRBJ2-1; D is possibly TRBD1 or TRBD2 (5 bases each). From germline, CDR1 is SGHKS and CDR2 YYEKEE (reference sequence). The CDR3 has 16 amino acids. V was trimmed by 2 bases and J by 4 bases, leaving 16 bases between them. CDR3 in amino acids: CASSLVLGDGYNEQFF. The CDR3 DNA reads as TGTGCCAGCAGCTTAGTATTGGGGGACGGGTACAATGAGCAGTTCTTC.

This clonotype was seen many times. V usage is TRBV12-3 or TRBV12-4 and J usage is TRBJ2-1; the match to TRBD2 covers 7 bases. V was clipped by 2 bases and J by 2 bases; unmatched bases: 0. This CDR3 has 14 amino acids. CDR3 sequence reads: CASSLSGTYNEQFF. CDR3 in DNA: TGTGCCAGCAGTTTAAGCGGGACCTACAATGAGCAGTTCTTC.

The rearrangement joins TRBV18 to TRBJ2-2, with a possible D match to TRBD1 (6 bases). Trimming removed 3 bases at V and 7 bases at J, with 12 bases between. Germline V CDR1 and CDR2: KGHSH, LQKENI. The CDR3 is made up of 14 amino acids. The CDR3 is CASSPLRGHGELFF. DNA of the CDR3: TGTGCCAGCTCACCTCTGAGGGGACACGGGGAGCTGTTTTTT. Variable domain in full (rest from reference TRBV18 and TRBJ2-2): NAGVMQNPRHLVRRRGQEARLRCSPMKGHSHVYWYRQLPEEGLKFMVYLQKENIIDESGMPKERFSAEFPKEGPSILRIQQVVRGDSAAYFCASSPLRGHGELFFGEGSRLTVL.

V and J are TRBV12-3 or TRBV12-4 and TRBJ1-1; D not resolved. CDR3 length: 13 residues. V lost 3 bases, J lost 9 bases, and 14 bases lay in between. CDR3 region: CASSFGRAVQAFF. DNA for the CDR3: TGTGCCAGCAGTTTTGGGAGGGCGGTCCAAGCTTTCTTT.

This clonotype was counted between two and nine times. The chain has TRBV20-1 and TRBJ2-1; 7 bases match TRBD2. J was trimmed by 0 bases and V by 3 bases; bases with no gene match: 8. Germline-derived CDR1 and CDR2 are DFQATT and SNEGSKA (reference sequence). The CDR3 contains 16 residues. CDR3 sequence reads: CSARATGTTSYNEQFF. CDR3 bases: TGCAGTGCTAGGGCTACCGGGACTACCTCCTACAATGAGCAGTTCTTC.

This clonotype showed up just a few times. This chain uses TRBV15 with TRBJ1-1; TRBD1 matches at 9 bases. This CDR3 spans 13 amino acids. Per germline, CDR1 LNHNV and CDR2 YYDKDF (reference sequence). Trimming removed 5 bases from V and 10 bases from J; junction bases left unmatched: 8. CDR3 coding DNA: TGTGCCACCAGCGGACAGGGGAATGGTCGAGCTTTCTTT. Protein sequence: CATSGQGNGRAFF.